This T cell receptor (beta chain) was observed in a study of T cell responses to AZD1222 COVID-19 vaccine. Repertoires were generated with immunoSEQ multiplex PCR, while TCRdb's copy carries only in-frame clones and drops some. The sample holds a few hundred thousand clones, approximately 95% seen once. CDR1 is MDHEN, CDR2 SYDVKM, per germline. V shed 2 bases and J shed 3 bases, with 10 bases lying between them. The CDR3 contains 14 residues. V is TRBV28 and J is TRBJ2-5; D not resolved. The material was peripheral blood, obtained on day 0 of AZD1222 vaccination. The receptor comes from an adult in good health. The CDR3 DNA is TGTGCCAGCAGTTTAGGATGGGCAAAAGAGACCCAGTACTTC. It is translated as CASSLGWAKETQYF. Full variable domain (rest looked up from reference TRBV28 and TRBJ2-5): DVKVTQSSRYLVKRTGEKVFLECVQDMDHENMFWYRQDPGLGLRLIYFSYDVKMKEKGDIPEGYSVSREKKERFSLILESASTNQTSMYLCASSLGWAKETQYFGPGTRLLVL.